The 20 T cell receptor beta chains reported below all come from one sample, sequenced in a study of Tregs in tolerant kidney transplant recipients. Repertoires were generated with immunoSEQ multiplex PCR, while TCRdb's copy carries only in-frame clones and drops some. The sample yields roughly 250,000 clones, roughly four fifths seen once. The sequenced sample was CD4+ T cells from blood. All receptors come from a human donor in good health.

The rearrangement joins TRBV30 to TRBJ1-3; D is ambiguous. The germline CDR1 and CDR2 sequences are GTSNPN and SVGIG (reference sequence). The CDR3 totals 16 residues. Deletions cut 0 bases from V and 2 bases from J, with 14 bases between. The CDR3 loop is CAWSVRGNRPGNTIYF. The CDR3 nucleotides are TGTGCCTGGAGTGTACGAGGGAATCGCCCTGGAAACACCATATATTTT.

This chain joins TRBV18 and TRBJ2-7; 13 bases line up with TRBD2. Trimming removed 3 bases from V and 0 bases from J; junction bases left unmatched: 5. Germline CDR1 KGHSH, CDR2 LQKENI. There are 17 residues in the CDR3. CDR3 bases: TGTGCCAGCTCACCTTATACTAGCGGGAGGGTCTCCTACGAGCAGTACTTC. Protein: CASSPYTSGRVSYEQYF. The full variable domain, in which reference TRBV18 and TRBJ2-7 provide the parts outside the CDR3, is NAGVMQNPRHLVRRRGQEARLRCSPMKGHSHVYWYRQLPEEGLKFMVYLQKENIIDESGMPKERFSAEFPKEGPSILRIQQVVRGDSAAYFCASSPYTSGRVSYEQYFGPGTRLTVT.

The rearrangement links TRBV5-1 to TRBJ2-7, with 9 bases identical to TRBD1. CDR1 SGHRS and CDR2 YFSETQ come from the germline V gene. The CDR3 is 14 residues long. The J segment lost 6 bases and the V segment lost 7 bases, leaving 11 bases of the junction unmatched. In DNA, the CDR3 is TGCGCCAGCGGCGCGGGACAGGGTTCCGGCGAGCAGTACTTC. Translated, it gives CASGAGQGSGEQYF.

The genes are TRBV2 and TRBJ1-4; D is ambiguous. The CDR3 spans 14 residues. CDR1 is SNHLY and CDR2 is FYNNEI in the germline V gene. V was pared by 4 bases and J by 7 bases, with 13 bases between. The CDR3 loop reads CASSGPPLGEKLFF. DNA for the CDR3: TGTGCCAGCAGTGGCCCTCCCCTAGGTGAAAAACTGTTTTTT.

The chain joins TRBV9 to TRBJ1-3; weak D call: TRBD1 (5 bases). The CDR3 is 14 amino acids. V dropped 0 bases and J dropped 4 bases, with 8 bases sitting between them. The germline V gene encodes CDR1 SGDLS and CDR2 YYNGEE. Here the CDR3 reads CASSVVAGGNTIYF. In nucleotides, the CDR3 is TGTGCCAGCAGCGTAGTAGCAGGGGGAAACACCATATATTTT.

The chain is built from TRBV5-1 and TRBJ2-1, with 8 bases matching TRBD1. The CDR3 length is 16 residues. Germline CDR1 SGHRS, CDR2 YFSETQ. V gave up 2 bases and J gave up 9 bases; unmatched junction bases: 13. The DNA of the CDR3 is TGCGCCAGCAGCTTCATATCAGGGGGCGGAAGAGGTGAGCAGTTCTTC. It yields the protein CASSFISGGGRGEQFF.

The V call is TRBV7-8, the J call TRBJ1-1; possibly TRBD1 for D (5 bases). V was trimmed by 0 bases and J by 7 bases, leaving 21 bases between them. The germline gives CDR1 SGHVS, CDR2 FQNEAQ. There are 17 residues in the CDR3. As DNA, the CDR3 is TGTGCCAGCAGCTTAGCCTCCAGACAGTTCCCCCAAATTGAAGCTTTCTTT. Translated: CASSLASRQFPQIEAFF.

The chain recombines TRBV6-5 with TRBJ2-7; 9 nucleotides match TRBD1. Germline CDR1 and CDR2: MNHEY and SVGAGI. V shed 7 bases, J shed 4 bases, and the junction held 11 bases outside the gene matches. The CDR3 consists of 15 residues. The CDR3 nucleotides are TGTGCCAGCACCTTCTCCGGGACAGGGAAGTACGAGCAGTACTTC. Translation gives CASTFSGTGKYEQYF.

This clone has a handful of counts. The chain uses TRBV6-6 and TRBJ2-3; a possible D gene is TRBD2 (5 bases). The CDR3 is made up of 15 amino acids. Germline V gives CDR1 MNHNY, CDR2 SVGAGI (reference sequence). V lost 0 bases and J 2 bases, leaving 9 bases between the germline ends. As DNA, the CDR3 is TGTGCCAGCAGTTACTCGACCGGGAACACAGATACGCAGTATTTT. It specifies CASSYSTGNTDTQYF.

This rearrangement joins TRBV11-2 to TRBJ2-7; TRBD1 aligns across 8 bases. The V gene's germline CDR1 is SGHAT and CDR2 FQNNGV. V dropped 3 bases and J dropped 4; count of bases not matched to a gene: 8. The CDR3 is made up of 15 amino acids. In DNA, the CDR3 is TGTGCCAGCAGCTTGCGGACAGGGAAACCTTACGAGCAGTACTTC. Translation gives CASSLRTGKPYEQYF.

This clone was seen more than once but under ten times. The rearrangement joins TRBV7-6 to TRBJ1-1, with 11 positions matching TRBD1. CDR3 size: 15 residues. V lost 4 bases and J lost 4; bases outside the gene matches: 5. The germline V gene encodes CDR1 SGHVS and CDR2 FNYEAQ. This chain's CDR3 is CASSSRTGGFTEAFF. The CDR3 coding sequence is TGTGCCAGCAGCTCCCGGACAGGGGGCTTCACTGAAGCTTTCTTT.

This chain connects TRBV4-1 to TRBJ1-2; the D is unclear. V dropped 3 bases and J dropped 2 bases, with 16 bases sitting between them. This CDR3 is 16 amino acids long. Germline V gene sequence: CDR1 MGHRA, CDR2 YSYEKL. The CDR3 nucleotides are TGCGCCAGCAGCCAGATCATAAGGACGGTCAACTATGGCTACACCTTC. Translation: CASSQIIRTVNYGYTF.

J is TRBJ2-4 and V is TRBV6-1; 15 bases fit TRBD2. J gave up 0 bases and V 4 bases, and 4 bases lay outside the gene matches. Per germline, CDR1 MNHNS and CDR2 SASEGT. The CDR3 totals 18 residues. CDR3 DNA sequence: TGTGCCAGCAGTGTCGGACTAGCGGGGGGGATAGCCAAAAACATTCAGTACTTC. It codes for CASSVGLAGGIAKNIQYF.

In DNA, the CDR3 is TGTGCCAGCAGCCAAGTAATCTCCGACGCACCCTATGGCTACACCTTC. Its translation is CASSQVISDAPYGYTF. This chain connects TRBV14 to TRBJ1-2; D not resolved. V was shortened by 1 base and J by 4 bases, with 16 bases between the two germline ends. The CDR3 loop spans 16 amino acids. Germline V lookup: CDR1 SGHDN, CDR2 FVKESK. The full variable domain, with the rest looked up from reference TRBV14 and TRBJ1-2, is EAGVTQFPSHSVIEKGQTVTLRCDPISGHDNLYWYRRVMGKEIKFLLHFVKESKQDESGMPNNRFLAERTGGTYSTLKVQPAELEDSGVYFCASSQVISDAPYGYTFGSGTRLTVV.

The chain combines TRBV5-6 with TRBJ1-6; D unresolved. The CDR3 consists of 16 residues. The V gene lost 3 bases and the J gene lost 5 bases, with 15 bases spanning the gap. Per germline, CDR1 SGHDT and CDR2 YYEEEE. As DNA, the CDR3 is TGTGCCAGCAGCTCTTACCTGGGCCCGAATAATTCACCCCTCCACTTT. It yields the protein CASSSYLGPNNSPLHF.

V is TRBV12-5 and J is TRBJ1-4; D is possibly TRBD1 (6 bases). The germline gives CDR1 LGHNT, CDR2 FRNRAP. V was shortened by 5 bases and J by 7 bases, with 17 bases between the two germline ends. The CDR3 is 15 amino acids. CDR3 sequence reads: CASGPSRGAGEKLFF. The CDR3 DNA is TGTGCTAGTGGTCCCTCCCGGGGGGCGGGTGAAAAACTGTTTTTT. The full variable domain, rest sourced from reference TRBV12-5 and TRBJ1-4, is DARVTQTPRHKVTEMGQEVTMRCQPILGHNTVFWYRQTMMQGLELLAYFRNRAPLDDSGMPKDRFSAEMPDATLATLKIQPSEPRDSAVYFCASGPSRGAGEKLFFGSGTQLSVL.

The CDR3 here is CASREGQESPLHF. DNA for the CDR3: TGCGCCAGCAGGGAGGGACAGGAATCACCCCTCCACTTT. The chain uses TRBV5-1 and TRBJ1-6, with TRBD1 identical over 8 bases. Unmatched junction bases numbered 5, after V lost 5 bases and J lost 10 bases. There are 13 residues in the CDR3. Germline loops: CDR1 SGHRS, CDR2 YFSETQ.

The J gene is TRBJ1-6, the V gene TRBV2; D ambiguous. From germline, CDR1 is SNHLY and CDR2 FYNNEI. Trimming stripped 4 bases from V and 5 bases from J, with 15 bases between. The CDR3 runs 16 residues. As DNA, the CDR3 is TGTGCCAGCAGTGGGGCGGGAGGGCGTAATAATTCACCCCTCCACTTT. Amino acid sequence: CASSGAGGRNNSPLHF. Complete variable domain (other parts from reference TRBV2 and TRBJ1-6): EPEVTQTPSHQVTQMGQEVILRCVPISNHLYFYWYRQILGQKVEFLVSFYNNEISEKSEIFDDQFSVERPDGSNFTLKIRSTKLEDSAMYFCASSGAGGRNNSPLHFGNGTRLTVT.

The DNA for the CDR3 is TGTGCCAGCAGTTATTCCCATGAGACCCAGTACTTC. Its translation is CASSYSHETQYF. The chain has TRBV6-5 and TRBJ2-5; unclear D gene. The V end lost 3 bases, the J end lost 5 bases, and 7 bases lay between the germline ends. CDR1 and CDR2 (germline): MNHEY, SVGAGI. This CDR3 is 12 amino acids long.

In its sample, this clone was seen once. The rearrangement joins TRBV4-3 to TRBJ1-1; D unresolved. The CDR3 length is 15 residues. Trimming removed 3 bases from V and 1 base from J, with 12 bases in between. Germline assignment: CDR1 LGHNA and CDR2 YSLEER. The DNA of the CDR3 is TGCGCCAGCAGCCAGAGGGAGCATCAGAACACTGAAGCTTTCTTT. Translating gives CASSQREHQNTEAFF.